This T cell receptor (beta chain) was identified in a study of blood T cell repertoires in COVID-19. About the research overall: COVID-19 samples, acute and convalescent, were from the United States, Italy and Spain. From T cells, B-cell-depleted T cells, or PBMCs came the material, which was cDNA or gDNA.

The authors' processing: Estimation of nucleated cell counts relied on the amplification of reference gene primers. The assay was immunoSEQ multiplex PCR, and TCRdb's table has in-frame clones only and misses some. The V and J calls and clone size come from that table; D and trimming were worked out from the DNA. The sample includes 200,000 or so clones, 82% of them seen just once. V lost 1 base, J lost 2 bases, and 9 bases lay in between. Per germline, CDR1 SGHRS and CDR2 YFSETQ. CDR3 length: 14 residues. The chain has TRBV5-1 and TRBJ1-1; D not resolved. Sequencing was done on a sample of peripheral blood. The source of this sequence is a human donor with acute or convalescent COVID-19. The donor label of this sample is uncertain. The CDR3 loop is CASSLYSINTEAFF. The CDR3 nucleotides are TGCGCCAGCAGCTTGTACAGCATAAACACTGAAGCTTTCTTT.